The 10 T cell receptor beta chains given below trace back to one sample, sequenced in a study of blood T cell repertoires in COVID-19. The table came from immunoSEQ multiplex PCR; TCRdb's copy has only in-frame clones and leaves some out. This table has around 330,000 clones, 85% appearing once. Sequencing input: PBMCs or T cells enriched from blood (not recorded which). Receptors were obtained from a woman aged 30 to 39 who had been exposed to COVID-19.

The V call is TRBV28, the J call TRBJ1-2; D might be TRBD1 (6 bases). V was pared by 3 bases and J by 8 bases, with 13 bases between. Germline assignment: CDR1 MDHEN and CDR2 SYDVKM. The CDR3 sequence is 13 residues long. For the CDR3, the DNA is TGTGCCAGCAGTTTGTCGGCAGGGGAAGGCTACACCTTC. Protein sequence: CASSLSAGEGYTF.

The count of this clone is one. The V gene is TRBV6-5, the J gene TRBJ2-7, with D maybe TRBD2 (6 bases). Trimming removed 6 bases at V and 6 bases at J, with 18 bases between. The length of the CDR3 is 14 residues. The germline CDR1 and CDR2 sequences are MNHEY and SVGAGI. CDR3 sequence: CASRAAETSLEQYF. The CDR3, as DNA: TGTGCCAGCAGGGCAGCAGAGACTAGTCTCGAGCAGTACTTC.

The gene calls are TRBV30 and TRBJ1-4; D is ambiguous. V was pared by 2 bases and J by 8 bases, with 15 bases between. Germline V gene lookup returns CDR1 GTSNPN and CDR2 SVGIG (reference sequence). There are 14 residues in the CDR3. CDR3 coding DNA: TGTGCCTGGAGTTCTGGCGAGGGAAACGAAAAACTGTTTTTT. It codes for CAWSSGEGNEKLFF.

The genes are TRBV28 and TRBJ2-3; D gene ambiguous. The CDR3 consists of 13 residues. The germline V gene has CDR1 MDHEN and CDR2 SYDVKM. With 3 bases removed from V and 2 bases from J, the gap between germline ends came to 6 bases. Here the CDR3 DNA reads TGTGCCAGCAGTTTCGGGTACACAGATACGCAGTATTTT. Protein sequence: CASSFGYTDTQYF.

This chain joins TRBV27 and TRBJ2-7, with 10 nucleotides matching TRBD1. V shed 8 bases, J shed 5 bases, and the junction held 6 bases outside the gene matches. In germline, CDR1 is MNHEY, CDR2 SMNVEV (reference sequence). This CDR3 is 13 amino acids long. The CDR3 coding sequence is TGTGCCAGCGGGGACAGGGGAGTACACGAGCAGTACTTC. This translates into CASGDRGVHEQYF.

This clone was seen many times. This rearrangement joins TRBV27 to TRBJ2-3, with 11 bases fitting TRBD2. The germline V gene has CDR1 MNHEY and CDR2 SMNVEV (reference sequence). The CDR3 covers 17 residues. With V trimmed by 1 base and J by 2 bases, 5 bases remained unmatched. The CDR3 protein is CASSLLTSGAYTDTQYF. The DNA of the CDR3 is TGTGCCAGCAGTTTATTGACTAGCGGGGCCTACACAGATACGCAGTATTTT.

The chain couples TRBV5-8 to TRBJ1-1, with 8 bases identical to TRBD1. This CDR3 region has 17 residues. V lost 3 bases to trimming and J lost 1 base; unmatched junction nucleotides: 11. CDR1 is SGHTS and CDR2 is YDEGEE in the germline V gene. Written as DNA, the CDR3 is TGTGCCAGCAGCTCATATGGAAGGGACAGGTCGAACACTGAAGCTTTCTTT. Translating gives CASSSYGRDRSNTEAFF. Supplemented by reference TRBV5-8 and TRBJ1-1, the full variable domain reads EAGVTQSPTHLIKTRGQQATLRCSPISGHTSVYWYQQALGLGLQFLLWYDEGEERNRGNFPPRFSGRQFPNYSSELNVNALELEDSALYLCASSSYGRDRSNTEAFFGQGTRLTVV.

The rearrangement links TRBV5-4 to TRBJ1-3; no clear D. Between the trimmed V and J ends, which lost 0 bases and 0 bases, there was a span of 4 bases. CDR1 and CDR2 from the germline V gene are SGHNT and YYREEE (reference sequence). This CDR3 is built from 14 residues. This CDR3 reads CASSLGGSGNTIYF. CDR3 nucleotides: TGTGCCAGCAGCTTGGGAGGCTCTGGAAACACCATATATTTT.

The genes are TRBV4-2 and TRBJ2-2; 8 nucleotides align to TRBD2. CDR1 is LGHNA, CDR2 YNFKEQ, per germline. This CDR3 is 15 amino acids long. V was clipped by 3 bases and J by 3 bases; unmatched bases: 3. The CDR3 is CASSHREGYTGELFF. CDR3 bases: TGTGCCAGCAGCCACCGGGAGGGGTACACCGGGGAGCTGTTTTTT.

This clone was seen a single time. The chain is built from TRBV13 and TRBJ2-3, with D tentatively TRBD1 (6 bases). With 3 bases removed from V and 2 bases from J, the gap between germline ends came to 9 bases. Germline V gene lookup returns CDR1 PRHDT and CDR2 FYEKMQ (reference sequence). The CDR3 runs 14 residues. DNA for the CDR3: TGTGCCAGCAGCTTGGACAGATTCACAGATACGCAGTATTTT. Amino acids: CASSLDRFTDTQYF.